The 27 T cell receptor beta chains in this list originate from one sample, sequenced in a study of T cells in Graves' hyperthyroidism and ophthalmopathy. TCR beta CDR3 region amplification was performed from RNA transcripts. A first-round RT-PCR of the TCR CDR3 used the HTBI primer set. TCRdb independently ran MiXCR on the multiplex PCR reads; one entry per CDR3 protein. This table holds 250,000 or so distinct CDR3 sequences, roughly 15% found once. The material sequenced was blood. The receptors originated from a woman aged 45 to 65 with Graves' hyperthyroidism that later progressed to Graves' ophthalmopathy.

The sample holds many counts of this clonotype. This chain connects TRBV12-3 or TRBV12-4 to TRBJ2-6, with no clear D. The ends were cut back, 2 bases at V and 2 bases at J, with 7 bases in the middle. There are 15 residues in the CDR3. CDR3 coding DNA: TGTGCCAGCAGTTTATCAGGAACTGGGGCCAACGTCCTGACTTTC. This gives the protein CASSLSGTGANVLTF.

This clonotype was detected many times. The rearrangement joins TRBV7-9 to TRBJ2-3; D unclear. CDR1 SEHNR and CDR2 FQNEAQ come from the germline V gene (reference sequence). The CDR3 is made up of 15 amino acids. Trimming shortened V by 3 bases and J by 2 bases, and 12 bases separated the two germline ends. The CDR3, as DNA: TGTGCCAGCAGCTTGTCCCTTTCGGTCACAGATACGCAGTATTTT. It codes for CASSLSLSVTDTQYF.

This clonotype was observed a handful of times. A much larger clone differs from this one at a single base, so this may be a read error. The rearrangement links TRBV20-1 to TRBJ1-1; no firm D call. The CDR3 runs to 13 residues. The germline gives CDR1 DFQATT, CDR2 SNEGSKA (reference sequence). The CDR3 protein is CGASQIMNTEAFF. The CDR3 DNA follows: TGCGGTGCTAGCCAGATCATGAACACTGAAGCTTTCTTT.

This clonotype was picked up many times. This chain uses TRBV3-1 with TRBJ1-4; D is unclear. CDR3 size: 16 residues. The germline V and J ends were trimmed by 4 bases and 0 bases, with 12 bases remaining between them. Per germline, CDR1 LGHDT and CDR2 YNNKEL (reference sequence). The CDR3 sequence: CASSLPGSATNEKLFF. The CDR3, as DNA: TGTGCCAGCAGCCTTCCTGGCAGCGCAACTAATGAAAAACTGTTTTTT.

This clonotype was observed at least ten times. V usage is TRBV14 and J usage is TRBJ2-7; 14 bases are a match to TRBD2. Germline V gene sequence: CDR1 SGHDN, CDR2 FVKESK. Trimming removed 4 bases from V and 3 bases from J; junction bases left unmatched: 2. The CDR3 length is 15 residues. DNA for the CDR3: TGTGCCAGCAGCCTGACTAGCGGGAGGGACTACGAGCAGTACTTC. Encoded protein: CASSLTSGRDYEQYF.

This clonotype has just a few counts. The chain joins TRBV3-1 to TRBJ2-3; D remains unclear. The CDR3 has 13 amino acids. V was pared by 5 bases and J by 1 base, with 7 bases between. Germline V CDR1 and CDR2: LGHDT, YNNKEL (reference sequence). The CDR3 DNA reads TGTGCCAGCAGCGAGCTGGGCACAGATACGCAGTATTTT. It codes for CASSELGTDTQYF.

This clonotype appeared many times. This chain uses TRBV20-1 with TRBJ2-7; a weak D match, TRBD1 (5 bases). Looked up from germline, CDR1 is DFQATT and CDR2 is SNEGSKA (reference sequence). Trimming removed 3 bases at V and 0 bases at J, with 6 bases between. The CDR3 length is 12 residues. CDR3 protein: CSASTGSYEQYF. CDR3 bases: TGCAGTGCTAGTACAGGCTCCTACGAGCAGTACTTC.

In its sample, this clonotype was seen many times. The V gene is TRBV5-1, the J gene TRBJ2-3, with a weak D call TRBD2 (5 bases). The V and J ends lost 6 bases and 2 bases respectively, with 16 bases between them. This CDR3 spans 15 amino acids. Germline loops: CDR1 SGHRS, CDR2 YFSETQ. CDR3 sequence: CASTRSQRPTDTQYF. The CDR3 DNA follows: TGCGCCAGCACCCGATCCCAGCGGCCCACAGATACGCAGTATTTT.

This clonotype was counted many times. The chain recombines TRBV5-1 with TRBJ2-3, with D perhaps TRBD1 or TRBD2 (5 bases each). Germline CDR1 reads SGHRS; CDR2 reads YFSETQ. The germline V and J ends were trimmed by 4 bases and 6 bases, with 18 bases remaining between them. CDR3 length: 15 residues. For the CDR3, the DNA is TGCGCCAGCAGCCGGGACCCACGATCTGAGGATACGCAGTATTTT. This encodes CASSRDPRSEDTQYF.

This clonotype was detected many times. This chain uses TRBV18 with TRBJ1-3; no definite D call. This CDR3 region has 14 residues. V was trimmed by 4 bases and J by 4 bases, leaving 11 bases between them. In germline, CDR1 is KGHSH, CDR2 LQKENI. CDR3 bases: TGTGCCAGCTCACAATCGGGAGTCGGAAACACCATATATTTT. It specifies CASSQSGVGNTIYF.

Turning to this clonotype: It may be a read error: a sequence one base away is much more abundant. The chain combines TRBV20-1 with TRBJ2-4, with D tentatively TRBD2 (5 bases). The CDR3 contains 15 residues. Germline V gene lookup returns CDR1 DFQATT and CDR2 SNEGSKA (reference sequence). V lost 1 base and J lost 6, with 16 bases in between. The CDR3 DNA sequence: TGCAGTGCTAGAGGTCGTGCCCCGGGAAGAAACATTCAGTACTTC. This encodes CSARGRAPGRNIQYF.

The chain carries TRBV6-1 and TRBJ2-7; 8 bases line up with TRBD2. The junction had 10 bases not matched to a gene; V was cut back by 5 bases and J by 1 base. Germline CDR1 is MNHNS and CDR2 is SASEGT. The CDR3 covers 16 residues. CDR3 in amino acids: CASSLGGGGKSYEQYF. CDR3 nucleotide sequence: TGTGCCAGCAGTCTCGGGGGGGGCGGGAAGTCCTACGAGCAGTACTTC.

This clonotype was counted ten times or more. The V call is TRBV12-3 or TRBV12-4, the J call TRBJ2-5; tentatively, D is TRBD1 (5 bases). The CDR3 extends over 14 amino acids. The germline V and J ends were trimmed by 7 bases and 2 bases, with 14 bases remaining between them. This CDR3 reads CASTQTEMQETQYF. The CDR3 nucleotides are TGTGCCAGCACCCAGACAGAGATGCAAGAGACCCAGTACTTC.

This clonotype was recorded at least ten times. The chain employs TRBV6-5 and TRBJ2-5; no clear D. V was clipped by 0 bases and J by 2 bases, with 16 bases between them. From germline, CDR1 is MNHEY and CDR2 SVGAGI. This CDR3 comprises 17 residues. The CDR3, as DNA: TGTGCCAGCAGTTACTCGAGCAGCTTCGGGCTACAAGAGACCCAGTACTTC. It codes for CASSYSSSFGLQETQYF.

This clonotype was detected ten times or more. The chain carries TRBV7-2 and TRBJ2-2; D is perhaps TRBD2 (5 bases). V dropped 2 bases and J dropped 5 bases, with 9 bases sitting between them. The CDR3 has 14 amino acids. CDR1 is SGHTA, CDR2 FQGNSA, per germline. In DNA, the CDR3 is TGTGCCAGCAGCTTATTCCGCGGGACCGGGGAGCTGTTTTTT. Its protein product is CASSLFRGTGELFF. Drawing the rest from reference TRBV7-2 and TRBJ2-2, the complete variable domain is GAGVSQSPSNKVTEKGKDVELRCDPISGHTALYWYRQSLGQGLEFLIYFQGNSAPDKSGLPSDRFSAERTGGSVSTLTIQRTQQEDSAVYLCASSLFRGTGELFFGEGSRLTVL.

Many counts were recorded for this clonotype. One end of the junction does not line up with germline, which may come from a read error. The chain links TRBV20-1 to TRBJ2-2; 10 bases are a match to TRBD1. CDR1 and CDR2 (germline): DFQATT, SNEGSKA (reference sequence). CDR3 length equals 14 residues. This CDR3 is CSARDRGRAGELFF. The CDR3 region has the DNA TGCAGTGCCAGAGACAGGGGGCGGGCCGGGGAGCTGTTTTTT.

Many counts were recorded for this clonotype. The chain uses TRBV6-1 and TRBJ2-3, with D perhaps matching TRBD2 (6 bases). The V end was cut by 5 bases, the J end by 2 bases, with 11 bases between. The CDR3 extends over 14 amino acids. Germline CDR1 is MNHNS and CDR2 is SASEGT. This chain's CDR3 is CASSIGGATDTQYF. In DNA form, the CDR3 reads TGTGCCAGCAGTATTGGAGGGGCCACAGATACGCAGTATTTT.

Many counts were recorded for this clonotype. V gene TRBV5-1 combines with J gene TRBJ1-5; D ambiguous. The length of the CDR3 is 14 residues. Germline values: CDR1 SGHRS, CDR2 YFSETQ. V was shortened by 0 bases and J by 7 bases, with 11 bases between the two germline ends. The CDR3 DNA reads TGCGCCAGCAGCTTGGACGGCTCCGACCAGCCCCAGCATTTT. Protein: CASSLDGSDQPQHF.

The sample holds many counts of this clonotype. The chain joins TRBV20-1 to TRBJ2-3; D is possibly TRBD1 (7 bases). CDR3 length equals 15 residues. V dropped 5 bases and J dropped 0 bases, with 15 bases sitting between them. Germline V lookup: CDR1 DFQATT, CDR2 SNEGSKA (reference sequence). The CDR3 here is CSAQGESGSTDTQYF. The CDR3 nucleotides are TGCAGTGCTCAGGGGGAGAGCGGGAGCACAGATACGCAGTATTTT.

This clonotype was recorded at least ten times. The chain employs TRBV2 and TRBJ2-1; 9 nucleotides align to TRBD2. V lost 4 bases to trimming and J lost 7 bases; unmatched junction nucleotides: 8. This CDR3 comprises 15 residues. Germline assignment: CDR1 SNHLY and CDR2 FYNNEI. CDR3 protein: CASSGRGRAQNEQFF. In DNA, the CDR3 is TGTGCCAGCAGTGGACGCGGGAGGGCTCAGAATGAGCAGTTCTTC.

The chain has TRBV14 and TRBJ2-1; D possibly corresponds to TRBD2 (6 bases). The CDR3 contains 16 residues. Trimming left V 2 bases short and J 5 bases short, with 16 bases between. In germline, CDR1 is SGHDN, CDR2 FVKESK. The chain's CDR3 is CASSQRAGIIHNEQFF. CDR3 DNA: TGTGCCAGCAGCCAACGGGCGGGAATTATACACAATGAGCAGTTCTTC.

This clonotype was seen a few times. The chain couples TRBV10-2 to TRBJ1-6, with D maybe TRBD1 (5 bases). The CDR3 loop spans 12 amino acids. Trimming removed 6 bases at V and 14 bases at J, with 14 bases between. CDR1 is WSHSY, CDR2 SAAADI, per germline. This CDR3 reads CASRPAEGALHF. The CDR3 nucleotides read TGCGCCAGCAGGCCCGCCGAAGGGGCCCTCCACTTT.

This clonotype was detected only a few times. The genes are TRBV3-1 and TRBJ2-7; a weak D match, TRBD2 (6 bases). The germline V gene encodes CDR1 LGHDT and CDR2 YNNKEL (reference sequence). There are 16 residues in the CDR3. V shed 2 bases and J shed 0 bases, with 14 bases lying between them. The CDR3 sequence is CASSQNLAVFSYEQYF. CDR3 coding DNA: TGTGCCAGCAGCCAAAATTTAGCGGTCTTCTCCTACGAGCAGTACTTC.

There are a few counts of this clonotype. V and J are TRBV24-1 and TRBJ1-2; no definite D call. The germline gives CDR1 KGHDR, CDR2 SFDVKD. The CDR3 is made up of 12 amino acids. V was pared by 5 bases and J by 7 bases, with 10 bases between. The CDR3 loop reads CATSGGLAGYTF. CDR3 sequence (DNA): TGTGCCACCAGTGGAGGTTTGGCTGGCTACACCTTC.

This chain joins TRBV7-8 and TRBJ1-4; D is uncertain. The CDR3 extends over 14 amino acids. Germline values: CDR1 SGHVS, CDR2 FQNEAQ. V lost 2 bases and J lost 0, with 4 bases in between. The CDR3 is CASSLTTTNEKLFF. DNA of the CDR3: TGTGCCAGCAGCTTAACAACAACTAATGAAAAACTGTTTTTT.

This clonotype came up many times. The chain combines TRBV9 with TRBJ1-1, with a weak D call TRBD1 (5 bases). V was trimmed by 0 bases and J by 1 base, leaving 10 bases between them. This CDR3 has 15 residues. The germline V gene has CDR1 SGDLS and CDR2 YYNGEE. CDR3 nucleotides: TGTGCCAGCAGCGTAGAGCCACAGGAGAACACTGAAGCTTTCTTT. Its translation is CASSVEPQENTEAFF.

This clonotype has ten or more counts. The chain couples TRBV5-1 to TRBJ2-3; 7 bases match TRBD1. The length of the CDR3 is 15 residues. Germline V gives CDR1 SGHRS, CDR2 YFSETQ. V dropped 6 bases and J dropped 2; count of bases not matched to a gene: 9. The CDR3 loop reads CASTSKGTATDTQYF. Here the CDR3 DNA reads TGCGCCAGCACTTCAAAAGGGACAGCCACAGATACGCAGTATTTT.